The clone carrying this TCR beta chain was observed a few times. Trimming took off 0 bases at V and 2 bases at J, with 7 bases between the two ends. The CDR3 length is 14 residues. The germline CDR1 and CDR2 sequences are MNHEY and SMNVEV (reference sequence). The sample belongs to a study of T cell responses to AZD1222 COVID-19 vaccine. Sequencing used immunoSEQ multiplex PCR; TCRdb keeps in-frame clones, though not all of them. Here the sample spans 150,000 to 200,000 clones, around 88% being singletons. This clonotype was sampled from an adult in good health. The source material was peripheral blood, sampled on day 0 of AZD1222 vaccination. This chain joins TRBV27 and TRBJ1-2; no reliable D call. CDR3 nucleotides: TGTGCCAGCAGTTTATCGGTAGGCAACTATGGCTACACCTTC. It translates to CASSLSVGNYGYTF.